The 30 T cell receptor beta chains presented below share a single source sample, sequenced in a study of technical replicates of blood from a few donors. Using immunoSEQ multiplex PCR, the repertoire was profiled, and TCRdb retains in-frame clones only, with some absent. The sample consists of roughly 76,000 clones, 85% to 95% of them appearing once. Sequencing used T cells isolated from PBMCs. These receptors were collected from a human donor in good health.

This clone appeared once. The V and J genes are TRBV7-6 and TRBJ2-3, with D tentatively TRBD2 (5 bases). This CDR3 region has 15 residues. Germline V gene sequence: CDR1 SGHVS, CDR2 FNYEAQ. The V end was cut by 5 bases, the J end by 4 bases, with 16 bases between. The CDR3 DNA sequence: TGTGCCAGCAGCGGAACTAGAGGACCGGCAGATACGCAGTATTTT. This translates into CASSGTRGPADTQYF.

The J gene is TRBJ1-5, the V gene TRBV4-1, with D perhaps matching TRBD1 (6 bases). The CDR3 totals 16 residues. The V end was cut by 4 bases, the J end by 3 bases, with 16 bases between. The germline gives CDR1 MGHRA, CDR2 YSYEKL. The CDR3 reads CASSPRRQASNQPQHF. The CDR3 nucleotides are TGCGCCAGCAGCCCCAGGAGACAGGCATCCAATCAGCCCCAGCATTTT.

The V call is TRBV5-5, the J call TRBJ1-1; D remains ambiguous. The CDR3 extends over 15 amino acids. Per germline, CDR1 SGHKS and CDR2 YYEKEE (reference sequence). Trimming removed 4 bases at V and 1 base at J, with 14 bases between. This chain's CDR3 is CASSPPLNRNTEAFF. The CDR3 bases are TGTGCCAGCAGCCCTCCCTTGAACAGGAACACTGAAGCTTTCTTT.

The chain has TRBV5-1 and TRBJ1-1, with D perhaps TRBD1 (5 bases). The germline V gene has CDR1 SGHRS and CDR2 YFSETQ. V gave up 2 bases and J gave up 5 bases, with 10 bases separating them. The CDR3 totals 13 residues. The CDR3 is CASSFRGGTEAFF. DNA for the CDR3: TGCGCCAGCAGCTTTAGGGGAGGTACTGAAGCTTTCTTT. Full variable domain (rest looked up from reference TRBV5-1 and TRBJ1-1): KAGVTQTPRYLIKTRGQQVTLSCSPISGHRSVSWYQQTPGQGLQFLFEYFSETQRNKGNFPGRFSGRQFSNSRSEMNVSTLELGDSALYLCASSFRGGTEAFFGQGTRLTVV.

The rearrangement links TRBV7-8 to TRBJ1-5; D uncertain. Per germline, CDR1 SGHVS and CDR2 FQNEAQ. The V end lost 2 bases, the J end lost 5 bases, and 7 bases lay between the germline ends. CDR3 size: 13 residues. This CDR3 is CASSLYYDQPQHF. CDR3 DNA sequence: TGTGCCAGCAGCTTATACTACGATCAGCCCCAGCATTTT. Looking up the rest from reference TRBV7-8 and TRBJ1-5 gives the full variable domain: GAGVSQSPRYKVAKRGQDVALRCDPISGHVSLFWYQQALGQGPEFLTYFQNEAQLDKSGLPSDRFFAERPEGSVSTLKIQRTQQEDSAVYLCASSLYYDQPQHFGDGTRLSIL.

This clone was picked up a small number of times. The chain has TRBV5-6 and TRBJ1-1; D unresolved. CDR1 is SGHDT and CDR2 is YYEEEE in the germline V gene. Trimming cost V 4 bases and J 0 bases, with 10 bases left between them. CDR3 length: 14 amino acids. CDR3 DNA sequence: TGTGCCAGCAGCCGCGGGAGGATGAACACTGAAGCTTTCTTT. This codes for CASSRGRMNTEAFF.

V gene TRBV30 combines with J gene TRBJ1-1; a possible D gene is TRBD1 (6 bases). V lost 0 bases and J lost 11, with 22 bases in between. CDR1 GTSNPN and CDR2 SVGIG come from the germline V gene (reference sequence). This CDR3 comprises 15 residues. The DNA for the CDR3 is TGTGCCTGGAGTGTACTTAGGACAGACTCCGAAGAGGCTTTCTTT. Amino acid sequence: CAWSVLRTDSEEAFF.

The chain is built from TRBV4-1 and TRBJ2-7; D unclear. Germline lookup yields CDR1 MGHRA and CDR2 YSYEKL. V was cut by 2 bases and J by 0 bases, with 8 bases left in between. The CDR3 loop spans 14 amino acids. CDR3 sequence (DNA): TGCGCCAGCAGCCAAAGCGCGAGCTCCTACGAGCAGTACTTC. It codes for CASSQSASSYEQYF.

The V and J genes are TRBV9 and TRBJ1-2; 7 bases fit TRBD1. J lost 0 bases, V lost 2 bases, and 7 bases had no gene match. CDR1 SGDLS and CDR2 YYNGEE come from the germline V gene. The CDR3 extends over 16 amino acids. CDR3 bases: TGTGCCAGCAGCGTCCGACAGGGAATAGCTAACTATGGCTACACCTTC. This codes for CASSVRQGIANYGYTF.

V is TRBV9 and J is TRBJ2-1, with 8 bases lining up with TRBD1. The CDR3 spans 15 residues. Germline-derived CDR1 and CDR2 are SGDLS and YYNGEE. V lost 2 bases to trimming and J lost 8 bases; unmatched junction nucleotides: 9. This CDR3 reads CASSVSGQVVYEQFF. As DNA, the CDR3 is TGTGCCAGCAGCGTTTCGGGACAGGTTGTCTATGAGCAGTTCTTC.

This CDR3 reads CASSQEGVSMNTEAFF. The CDR3 DNA sequence: TGCGCCAGCAGCCAAGAAGGAGTCAGCATGAACACTGAAGCTTTCTTT. J is TRBJ1-1 and V is TRBV4-1; D gene unclear. The CDR3 contains 16 residues. In germline, CDR1 is MGHRA, CDR2 YSYEKL. V lost 0 bases to trimming and J lost 0 bases, with 11 bases between them.

V and J are TRBV19 and TRBJ2-1, with D perhaps matching TRBD2 (7 bases). This CDR3 is 15 amino acids long. Germline V CDR1 and CDR2: LNHDA, SQIVND (reference sequence). The germline V and J ends were trimmed by 5 bases and 4 bases, with 15 bases remaining between them. CDR3 residues: CASSSSGGQYNEQFF. CDR3 DNA: TGTGCCAGTAGTTCCTCGGGGGGCCAGTACAATGAGCAGTTCTTC.

The J gene is TRBJ2-5, the V gene TRBV28; D is perhaps TRBD1 (6 bases). Germline CDR1 is MDHEN and CDR2 is SYDVKM. Trimming removed 5 bases at V and 1 base at J, with 14 bases between. The length of the CDR3 is 15 residues. CDR3 DNA sequence: TGTGCCAGCAGTCCCCCCCCGACAGGCCAAGAGACCCAGTACTTC. It encodes CASSPPPTGQETQYF. Combining the CDR3 with reference TRBV28 and TRBJ2-5 gives the whole variable domain DVKVTQSSRYLVKRTGEKVFLECVQDMDHENMFWYRQDPGLGLRLIYFSYDVKMKEKGDIPEGYSVSREKKERFSLILESASTNQTSMYLCASSPPPTGQETQYFGPGTRLLVL.

V usage is TRBV30 and J usage is TRBJ1-2; 9 nucleotides agree with TRBD1. CDR1 is GTSNPN, CDR2 SVGIG, per germline (reference sequence). V lost 0 bases to trimming and J lost 3 bases; unmatched junction nucleotides: 5. The CDR3 contains 15 residues. DNA of the CDR3: TGTGCCTGGAGTGTTGGGACAGGGAAGGACTATGGCTACACCTTC. Translation gives CAWSVGTGKDYGYTF.

The chain recombines TRBV11-3 with TRBJ1-1; tentative D call: TRBD1 (5 bases). CDR1 is SGHNT and CDR2 is YENEEA in the germline V gene. CDR3 length: 14 amino acids. V lost 4 bases and J 8 bases, leaving 17 bases between the germline ends. This CDR3 reads CASSSLRAGSEAFF. In nucleotides, the CDR3 is TGTGCCAGCAGCTCCCTACGGGCAGGGTCCGAAGCTTTCTTT.

The V call is TRBV7-2, the J call TRBJ2-5, with TRBD2 identical over 11 bases. Germline CDR1 is SGHTA and CDR2 is FQGNSA. Trimming at V came to 2 bases and at J to 6 bases, leaving 5 bases not matched to a gene. The CDR3 runs 15 residues. The CDR3 coding sequence is TGTGCCAGCAGCTTAATAGTAGCGGGAGGGCAGACCCAGTACTTC. It codes for CASSLIVAGGQTQYF.

The chain carries TRBV11-2 and TRBJ1-2; no clear D gene. V was pared by 6 bases and J by 11 bases, with 16 bases between. Germline values: CDR1 SGHAT, CDR2 FQNNGV. The CDR3 consists of 12 residues. CDR3 bases: TGTGCCAGCAGTCTACGAGACACCTCGTACACCTTC. It yields the protein CASSLRDTSYTF.

The J gene is TRBJ2-7, the V gene TRBV6-1; 7 nucleotides align to TRBD1. This CDR3 comprises 14 residues. V shed 6 bases, J shed 1 base, and the junction held 6 bases outside the gene matches. Germline V gene data show CDR1 as MNHNS and CDR2 as SASEGT. CDR3 region: CASRDTGVSYEQYF. The CDR3 DNA reads as TGTGCCAGCAGGGATACAGGGGTTTCCTACGAGCAGTACTTC.

The chain is built from TRBV5-6 and TRBJ2-3; unclear D gene. CDR1 and CDR2 (germline): SGHDT, YYEEEE. CDR3 length equals 18 residues. Trimming shortened V by 2 bases and J by 0 bases, and 19 bases separated the two germline ends. CDR3 sequence (DNA): TGTGCCAGCAGCTTCCTACCGCTTGGTACTGGTAGCACAGATACGCAGTATTTT. Its protein product is CASSFLPLGTGSTDTQYF.

V is TRBV7-9 and J is TRBJ2-3; TRBD2 agrees at 9 bases. V dropped 2 bases and J dropped 1; count of bases not matched to a gene: 7. CDR1 SEHNR and CDR2 FQNEAQ come from the germline V gene (reference sequence). The CDR3 spans 17 residues. The CDR3 here is CASSLSVAGAGTDTQYF. DNA for the CDR3: TGTGCCAGCAGCTTAAGCGTAGCGGGAGCGGGCACAGATACGCAGTATTTT. Full variable domain (rest looked up from reference TRBV7-9 and TRBJ2-3): DTGVSQNPRHKITKRGQNVTFRCDPISEHNRLYWYRQTLGQGPEFLTYFQNEAQLEKSRLLSDRFSAERPKGSFSTLEIQRTEQGDSAMYLCASSLSVAGAGTDTQYFGPGTRLTVL.

CDR3 amino acids: CASSSQRTGLNSYEQYF. CDR3 nucleotide sequence: TGTGCCAGCAGCTCCCAAAGGACAGGCCTTAACTCCTACGAGCAGTACTTC. This chain joins TRBV11-2 and TRBJ2-7, with 7 bases matching TRBD1. Looked up from germline, CDR1 is SGHAT and CDR2 is FQNNGV. The CDR3 contains 17 residues. V lost 4 bases, J lost 0 bases, and 12 bases stayed unmatched.

The chain couples TRBV7-8 to TRBJ2-1, with TRBD2 matching over 9 bases. J was trimmed by 10 bases and V by 3 bases; bases with no gene match: 4. CDR1 is SGHVS, CDR2 FQNEAQ, per germline. This CDR3 region has 13 residues. CDR3 coding DNA: TGTGCCAGCAGCTTTGAGCGGGGGGTGGAGCAGTTCTTC. It specifies CASSFERGVEQFF.

The chain links TRBV18 to TRBJ1-3; 12 positions match TRBD1. The V gene's germline CDR1 is KGHSH and CDR2 LQKENI. The V and J ends lost 0 bases and 2 bases, in that order; junction bases with no gene match: 5. The CDR3 runs 18 residues. DNA for the CDR3: TGTGCCAGCTCACCACCGGGACAGGGGGCTGAAACTGGAAACACCATATATTTT. Amino acid sequence: CASSPPGQGAETGNTIYF.

The chain is built from TRBV9 and TRBJ1-1; D is possibly TRBD1 (6 bases). V shed 0 bases and J shed 1 base, with 10 bases lying between them. The CDR3 is 15 amino acids. Germline V gene data show CDR1 as SGDLS and CDR2 as YYNGEE. CDR3 region: CASSVAQQGNTEAFF. CDR3 bases: TGTGCCAGCAGCGTAGCCCAACAGGGGAACACTGAAGCTTTCTTT.

The V gene is TRBV4-1, the J gene TRBJ2-2; possible D gene TRBD1, 6 bases. The CDR3 totals 14 residues. The germline gives CDR1 MGHRA, CDR2 YSYEKL. The V end lost 6 bases, the J end lost 6 bases, and 14 bases lay between the germline ends. CDR3 coding DNA: TGCGCCAGCAGGAAAATAGCAGGGGCCGGGGAGCTGTTTTTT. Protein sequence: CASRKIAGAGELFF.

V gene TRBV7-2 combines with J gene TRBJ2-7, with D tentatively TRBD1 (6 bases). Looked up from germline, CDR1 is SGHTA and CDR2 is FQGNSA. V gave up 5 bases and J gave up 2 bases, with 16 bases separating them. The CDR3 spans 15 residues. Here the CDR3 reads CASSPYRTATYEQYF. DNA for the CDR3: TGTGCCAGCAGCCCTTATCGGACAGCCACCTACGAGCAGTACTTC.

The chain employs TRBV4-2 and TRBJ1-1; a weak D match, TRBD1 (5 bases). V gave up 1 base and J gave up 0 bases, with 15 bases separating them. The germline CDR1 and CDR2 sequences are LGHNA and YNFKEQ. This CDR3 spans 17 amino acids. The CDR3: CASSQVTGTFVNTEAFF. DNA for the CDR3: TGTGCCAGCAGCCAAGTAACAGGAACCTTCGTGAACACTGAAGCTTTCTTT.

The V gene is TRBV6-1, the J gene TRBJ2-7, with a possible D match to TRBD2 (7 bases). This CDR3 region has 15 residues. Germline CDR1 reads MNHNS; CDR2 reads SASEGT. V was pared by 7 bases and J by 3 bases, with 19 bases between. The CDR3 reads CASMRGGEAGYEQYF. For the CDR3, the DNA is TGTGCCAGCATGAGGGGGGGGGAGGCCGGCTACGAGCAGTACTTC.

The CDR3 bases are TGTGTCAGAAGCTTAGAAGCCCACGGGACAGTTACTGCAACTAATGAAAAACTGTTTTTT. As protein: CVRSLEAHGTVTATNEKLFF. The V and J genes are TRBV7-5 and TRBJ1-4; no check of the table's D call, TRBD1, against the DNA was made. TRBV7-5 is a recognized pseudogene. This CDR3 contains 20 residues.

V is TRBV5-6 and J is TRBJ2-1; D perhaps matches TRBD2 (5 bases). V dropped 0 bases and J dropped 7 bases, with 11 bases sitting between them. This CDR3 is 14 amino acids long. CDR1 and CDR2 (germline): SGHDT, YYEEEE. CDR3 sequence: CASSLGGQWNEQFF. CDR3 coding DNA: TGTGCCAGCAGCTTGGGCGGGCAATGGAATGAGCAGTTCTTC.